Presented here are 31 T cell receptor beta chains from one specimen sequenced in a study of cytomegalovirus exposure and HLA in healthy donors. The PCR was carried out with 60 Vbeta primers and 13 Jbeta primers. The protocol was immunoSEQ multiplex PCR, while the TCRdb copy is restricted to in-frame clones and leaves out a portion. Here the sample spans some 120,000 clones, around three quarters being singletons. The sample taken for sequencing was PBMCs. Source of these receptors: a woman aged 40 to 49 in good health and CMV-seropositive.

This rearrangement joins TRBV4-1 to TRBJ1-4; a weak D match, TRBD1 (6 bases). V lost 4 bases, J lost 3 bases, and 15 bases lay in between. Germline lookup yields CDR1 MGHRA and CDR2 YSYEKL. This CDR3 is 16 amino acids long. This CDR3 reads CASSPHREGANEKLFF. In DNA, the CDR3 is TGCGCCAGCAGCCCCCACAGGGAGGGGGCTAATGAAAAACTGTTTTTT.

This clone was seen a handful of times. This sequence joins TRBV6-1 and TRBJ1-1; the D gene is possibly TRBD1 (5 bases). CDR3 length equals 13 residues. The V end was cut by 9 bases, the J end by 2 bases, with 13 bases between. Per germline, CDR1 MNHNS and CDR2 SASEGT. The CDR3 sequence is CASARVANTEAFF. The DNA for the CDR3 is TGTGCCAGTGCCAGGGTGGCAAACACTGAAGCTTTCTTT.

The rearrangement joins TRBV5-1 to TRBJ2-5; D not resolved. Per the germline V gene, CDR1 is SGHRS and CDR2 is YFSETQ. Trimming took 2 bases from V and 2 from J, leaving 13 bases between them. This CDR3 is built from 15 residues. The CDR3 loop is CASSLPHSLQETQYF. CDR3 DNA: TGCGCCAGCAGCTTACCGCACAGCTTACAAGAGACCCAGTACTTC.

The chain combines TRBV10-1 with TRBJ2-2; 8 nucleotides match TRBD1. The V segment lost 2 bases and the J segment 6 bases; nucleotides outside the gene matches: 5. The germline V gene encodes CDR1 WNHNN and CDR2 SYGVQD (reference sequence). The CDR3 loop spans 15 amino acids. The CDR3, as DNA: TGCGCCAGCAGTGAGCACGGACAGGGCGCCGGGGAGCTGTTTTTT. It codes for CASSEHGQGAGELFF.

This clone was recorded a few times. V gene TRBV5-4 combines with J gene TRBJ1-1; TRBD1 matches 8 bases. With 7 bases clipped from V and 3 bases from J, the junction kept 5 bases outside the gene matches. The germline V gene encodes CDR1 SGHNT and CDR2 YYREEE (reference sequence). This CDR3 contains 13 residues. The chain's CDR3 is CASGDRSDTEAFF. DNA of the CDR3: TGTGCCAGCGGGGACAGGTCGGACACTGAAGCTTTCTTT.

V and J are TRBV4-2 and TRBJ2-7, with D possibly being TRBD1 (6 bases). Germline V lookup: CDR1 LGHNA, CDR2 YNFKEQ. The CDR3 totals 13 residues. V lost 4 bases and J 5 bases, leaving 12 bases between the germline ends. DNA for the CDR3: TGTGCCAGCAGCCTGACTCCAGGGGACGAGCAGTACTTC. Translation gives CASSLTPGDEQYF.

The chain employs TRBV28 and TRBJ1-2; TRBD1 matches 9 bases. CDR3 length: 16 residues. The V gene's germline CDR1 is MDHEN and CDR2 SYDVKM. V dropped 8 bases and J dropped 4; count of bases not matched to a gene: 14. For the CDR3, the DNA is TGTGCCAGCCTGCCAAGAACAGGGGGCGAAGTCTATGGCTACACCTTC. As protein: CASLPRTGGEVYGYTF.

This clone showed up just a few times. The chain is built from TRBV5-1 and TRBJ2-1, with 9 nucleotides matching TRBD2. Germline V lookup: CDR1 SGHRS, CDR2 YFSETQ. Trimming cost V 2 bases and J 2 bases; bases outside gene matches: 5. The CDR3 covers 16 residues. This CDR3 is CASSLDVAGAYNEQFF. DNA of the CDR3: TGCGCCAGCAGCTTAGACGTAGCGGGAGCCTACAATGAGCAGTTCTTC.

CDR3 sequence (DNA): TGTGCCAGCAGTGAATGGACAGGGGGTAACTATGGCTACACCTTC. The encoded protein is CASSEWTGGNYGYTF. This rearrangement joins TRBV6-1 to TRBJ1-2, with 10 bases matching TRBD1. The CDR3 sequence is 15 residues long. After removal of 2 bases from V and 1 base from J, the junction contained 1 base not matched to a gene. The germline V gene has CDR1 MNHNS and CDR2 SASEGT.

The chain employs TRBV6-5 and TRBJ1-1; maybe TRBD1 (5 bases). Germline-derived CDR1 and CDR2 are MNHEY and SVGAGI. The CDR3 is 12 amino acids. The V and J ends lost 6 bases and 5 bases respectively, with 10 bases between them. This CDR3 is CASSTGPTEAFF. CDR3 coding DNA: TGTGCCAGCAGCACAGGACCTACTGAAGCTTTCTTT.

This rearrangement joins TRBV30 to TRBJ2-5; TRBD2 agrees at 7 bases. Gene TRBJ2-7 matches the end of the DNA better, so the J call may be wrong. CDR1 is GTSNPN and CDR2 is SVGIG in the germline V gene (reference sequence). The CDR3 loop spans 18 amino acids. The CDR3 nucleotides read TGTGCCTGGAGTCGGGACCACGGGGCGGGAGAGTCGATGTACGAGCAGTACTTC. Encoded protein: CAWSRDHGAGESMYEQYF.

CDR3 bases: TGTGCCAGCAGCCGGGGGGGGGCGGGTCCTTCCTACAATGAGCAGTTCTTC. It is translated as CASSRGGAGPSYNEQFF. The rearrangement joins TRBV7-3 to TRBJ2-1; TRBD2 agrees at 8 bases. Germline V lookup: CDR1 SGHTA, CDR2 FQGTGA. The CDR3 spans 17 residues. V shed 5 bases and J 1 base; nucleotides not matched to a gene: 10.

This clone showed up just a few times. The genes are TRBV10-3 and TRBJ1-4; D is perhaps TRBD1 (6 bases). CDR3 length: 11 residues. V dropped 10 bases and J dropped 8 bases, with 11 bases sitting between them. CDR1 is ENHRY and CDR2 is SYGVKD in the germline V gene. CDR3 loop: CATATGEKLFF. CDR3 in DNA: TGTGCCACCGCGACAGGCGAAAAACTGTTTTTT.

The J gene is TRBJ2-7, the V gene TRBV6-1, with TRBD2 matching over 8 bases. In germline, CDR1 is MNHNS, CDR2 SASEGT. J was trimmed by 4 bases and V by 5 bases; bases with no gene match: 10. CDR3 length: 15 residues. This CDR3 reads CASSRGTSRTYEQYF. For the CDR3, the DNA is TGTGCCAGCAGTAGGGGGACTAGTAGGACATACGAGCAGTACTTC.

This clone occurred once. The chain links TRBV6-6 to TRBJ2-2; perhaps TRBD2 as D (6 bases). Germline values: CDR1 MNHNY, CDR2 SVGAGI (reference sequence). Trimming pared 6 bases from V and 6 bases from J, leaving 14 bases between. This CDR3 is built from 14 residues. The CDR3 reads CASRESREAGELFF. DNA for the CDR3: TGTGCCAGCAGAGAGAGCAGGGAGGCCGGGGAGCTGTTTTTT.

V usage is TRBV18 and J usage is TRBJ1-5; D gene unclear. The length of the CDR3 is 14 residues. The germline gives CDR1 KGHSH, CDR2 LQKENI. V dropped 3 bases and J dropped 0 bases, with 6 bases sitting between them. Here the CDR3 reads CASSPSNSNQPQHF. CDR3 sequence (DNA): TGTGCCAGCTCACCCAGTAATAGCAATCAGCCCCAGCATTTT. Looking up the rest from reference TRBV18 and TRBJ1-5 gives the full variable domain: NAGVMQNPRHLVRRRGQEARLRCSPMKGHSHVYWYRQLPEEGLKFMVYLQKENIIDESGMPKERFSAEFPKEGPSILRIQQVVRGDSAAYFCASSPSNSNQPQHFGDGTRLSIL.

This chain links TRBV11-3 with TRBJ1-2, with D unclear. Between the trimmed V and J ends, which lost 11 bases and 5 bases, there was a span of 15 bases. Germline lookup yields CDR1 SGHNT and CDR2 YENEEA. The CDR3 consists of 12 residues. CDR3 sequence: CARLQVTYGYTF. DNA of the CDR3: TGTGCCCGCTTGCAAGTTACTTATGGCTACACCTTC.

The chain joins TRBV30 to TRBJ2-4, with 7 bases fitting TRBD2. Trimming at V came to 0 bases and at J to 1 base, leaving 3 bases not matched to a gene. Germline V lookup: CDR1 GTSNPN, CDR2 SVGIG (reference sequence). The CDR3 sequence is 15 residues long. For the CDR3, the DNA is TGTGCCTGGAGTGTAGGGCGGGGGGCCAAAAACATTCAGTACTTC. It encodes CAWSVGRGAKNIQYF.

This chain uses TRBV5-4 with TRBJ2-5; 7 nucleotides agree with TRBD1. This CDR3 contains 17 residues. The ends lost 4 bases at V and 2 bases at J; junction bases unmatched: 14. Germline CDR1 and CDR2: SGHNT and YYREEE (reference sequence). In nucleotides, the CDR3 is TGTGCCAGCAGCCTTCCTCCCTCGGGCAGGGGGCAAGAGACCCAGTACTTC. Encoded protein: CASSLPPSGRGQETQYF.

About this clone itself: A junction end diverges from the germline sequence, so it may reflect a read error. The CDR3 DNA is TGTGCCAGCAGTCTATGGACAGGGGTGACGCAGTATTTT. Translated: CASSLWTGVTQYF. The chain uses TRBV28 and TRBJ2-3; 9 nucleotides align to TRBD1. This CDR3 has 13 amino acids. Germline CDR1 MDHEN, CDR2 SYDVKM.

J is TRBJ2-1 and V is TRBV7-9; 11 bases line up with TRBD2. The CDR3 covers 18 residues. V shed 3 bases, J shed 0 bases, and the junction held 7 bases outside the gene matches. Germline V CDR1 and CDR2: SEHNR, FQNEAQ (reference sequence). CDR3 DNA sequence: TGTGCCAGCAGCTTGACTAGCGGGACTCTAAGCTCCTACAATGAGCAGTTCTTC. This codes for CASSLTSGTLSSYNEQFF.

The chain combines TRBV19 with TRBJ2-1; 9 bases fit TRBD2. This CDR3 contains 14 residues. V was pared by 4 bases and J by 6 bases, with 4 bases of the junction left unmatched. CDR1 and CDR2 (germline): LNHDA, SQIVND (reference sequence). CDR3 sequence reads: CASSSGRALNEQFF. In DNA, the CDR3 is TGTGCCAGTAGTAGCGGGAGGGCCCTCAATGAGCAGTTCTTC.

This chain links TRBV5-1 with TRBJ2-4; 8 bases are a match to TRBD2. Germline trimming cut 2 bases from V and 5 bases from J; bases unmatched to any gene: 6. Germline CDR1 and CDR2: SGHRS and YFSETQ. The CDR3 length is 15 residues. The CDR3 reads CASSFLGLEENIQYF. In DNA form, the CDR3 reads TGCGCCAGCAGCTTCCTGGGACTAGAGGAAAACATTCAGTACTTC.

The chain employs TRBV11-3 and TRBJ2-2; a weak D match, TRBD2 (5 bases). Germline CDR1 SGHNT, CDR2 YENEEA. The V and J ends lost 5 bases and 5 bases respectively, with 6 bases between them. The CDR3 extends over 12 amino acids. The CDR3 bases are TGTGCCAGCAGCACGGGGACCGGGGAGCTGTTTTTT. Translating it yields CASSTGTGELFF.

The chain uses TRBV4-1 and TRBJ2-1, with D hard to call. Between the trimmed V and J ends, which lost 4 bases and 0 bases, there was a span of 7 bases. This CDR3 contains 14 residues. Germline CDR1 and CDR2: MGHRA and YSYEKL. The CDR3 sequence is CASSPGGSYNEQFF. The CDR3 coding sequence is TGCGCCAGCAGCCCCGGTGGCTCCTACAATGAGCAGTTCTTC.

The rearrangement joins TRBV10-3 to TRBJ1-5; no reliable D call. The CDR3 is made up of 14 amino acids. Germline V lookup: CDR1 ENHRY, CDR2 SYGVKD. Trimming pared 0 bases from V and 7 bases from J, leaving 10 bases between. CDR3 coding DNA: TGTGCCATCAGTGAGTCTAGTCCGGGGCAGCCCCAGCATTTT. Protein product: CAISESSPGQPQHF.

The chain employs TRBV2 and TRBJ1-2; D gene uncertain. The germline CDR1 and CDR2 sequences are SNHLY and FYNNEI. V was cut by 3 bases and J by 1 base, with 15 bases left in between. There are 16 residues in the CDR3. The CDR3 loop reads CASSETTDGFNYGYTF. Written as DNA, the CDR3 is TGTGCCAGCAGTGAGACAACAGATGGTTTTAACTATGGCTACACCTTC.

This clone was detected only a few times. This rearrangement joins TRBV19 to TRBJ1-5; perhaps TRBD1 as D (6 bases). Germline V gene data show CDR1 as LNHDA and CDR2 as SQIVND (reference sequence). With 3 bases removed from V and 4 bases from J, the gap between germline ends came to 7 bases. The CDR3 sequence is 13 residues long. CDR3 DNA sequence: TGTGCCAGTAGTATGGACAGTAATCAGCCCCAGCATTTT. Its translation is CASSMDSNQPQHF.

The chain couples TRBV7-8 to TRBJ2-1, with D unresolved. The CDR3 has 14 residues. Germline V gives CDR1 SGHVS, CDR2 FQNEAQ. V was pared by 3 bases and J by 5 bases, with 11 bases between. In nucleotides, the CDR3 is TGTGCCAGCAGCTTCCGTCCGGCGGACAATGAGCAGTTCTTC. It is translated as CASSFRPADNEQFF.

This sequence joins TRBV21-1 and TRBJ2-7; the D segment call TRBD1 is taken from the table without a DNA check. TRBV21-1 is assigned pseudogene status. This CDR3 is 14 amino acids long. The CDR3 bases are TGTGCCAGCAGCTCCTTGGGACAGGGCTACGAGCAGTACTTC. The encoded protein is CASSSLGQGYEQYF.

This chain connects TRBV7-9 to TRBJ2-7, with 12 bases identical to TRBD2. V lost 5 bases, J lost 5 bases, and 7 bases stayed unmatched. Germline values: CDR1 SEHNR, CDR2 FQNEAQ (reference sequence). This CDR3 spans 15 amino acids. The CDR3 loop is CASSTRLAGEDEQYF. The CDR3 DNA reads as TGTGCCAGCAGCACCCGACTAGCGGGAGAGGACGAGCAGTACTTC.